Listed below are T cell receptor beta chains from one sample, sequenced in a study of CD8 T cells in Susac syndrome. MiXCR was run by TCRdb on the immunoSEQ multiplex PCR reads, yielding one entry per CDR3 protein. In the table there are about 130,000 distinct CDR3 sequences, around 94% of which are singletons. The sequenced sample consisted of CD8+ T cells from PBMCs. The source of these receptors is a human donor with Susac syndrome. CDR3s include the opening cysteine and the closing phenylalanine or tryptophan. A D gene is named only where the DNA matches it firmly. Clone size is given for some rows only: seen once, a few or many times, or a class if the clone is expanded.

j_call: TRBJ2-7
d_call: TRBD2
clone_size: NA
v_call: TRBV7-8
cdr3_nt: TGTGCCAGCACCCGAAGGTCCAGCGGGAGCCCTAACGAGCAGTACTTC
cdr3_aa: CASTRRSSGSPNEQYF

j_call: TRBJ1-1
d_call: NA
clone_size: NA
v_call: TRBV20-1
cdr3_nt: TGCAGTGTCCGACCAAAGGGGAACACTGAAGCTTTCTTT
cdr3_aa: CSVRPKGNTEAFF

j_call: TRBJ2-2
d_call: NA
clone_size: NA
v_call: TRBV10-3
cdr3_nt: TGTGCCATCAGTGTCGGGGGTCCCAGGGGAAACACCGGGGAGCTGTTTTTT
cdr3_aa: CAISVGGPRGNTGELFF

j_call: TRBJ1-1
d_call: NA
clone_size: NA
v_call: TRBV19
cdr3_nt: TGTGCCAGTAGTATAACGGGGGTGACTGAAGCTTTCTTT
cdr3_aa: CASSITGVTEAFF

j_call: TRBJ1-2
d_call: NA
clone_size: NA
v_call: TRBV12-3/TRBV12-4
cdr3_nt: TGTGCCAGCAGTGCCGCCGGGGCAGGGCTTGGCTACACCTTC
cdr3_aa: CASSAAGAGLGYTF

j_call: TRBJ1-1
d_call: NA
clone_size: NA
v_call: TRBV29-1
cdr3_nt: TGCAGCGTTGAAACCCTCCCAAGCGGGGGCACTGAAGCTTTCTTT
cdr3_aa: CSVETLPSGGTEAFF

j_call: TRBJ2-7
d_call: NA
clone_size: NA
v_call: TRBV18
cdr3_nt: TGTGCCAGCTCACCGGTCCCGTACGAGCAGTACTTC
cdr3_aa: CASSPVPYEQYF

j_call: TRBJ2-1
d_call: NA
clone_size: NA
v_call: TRBV4-1
cdr3_nt: TGCGCCAGCACCCAAACCGACAGTAGGGATGAGCAGTTCTTC
cdr3_aa: CASTQTDSRDEQFF

j_call: TRBJ2-4
d_call: NA
clone_size: once
v_call: TRBV20-1
cdr3_nt: TGCAGTGCTTTCGCGGGGATCAACGCCAAAAACATTCAGTACTTC
cdr3_aa: CSAFAGINAKNIQYF

j_call: TRBJ1-4
d_call: TRBD1
clone_size: NA
v_call: TRBV7-9
cdr3_nt: TGTGCCAGCAGCCACCGGGACAGGAATGAAAAACTGTTTTTT
cdr3_aa: CASSHRDRNEKLFF

j_call: TRBJ2-5
d_call: NA
clone_size: NA
v_call: TRBV3-1
cdr3_nt: TGTGCCAGCAGCCATCGGACAGACGAAGAGACCCAGTACTTC
cdr3_aa: CASSHRTDEETQYF

j_call: TRBJ1-5
d_call: NA
clone_size: NA
v_call: TRBV28
cdr3_nt: TGTGCCAGCAGTTTCCTCTTCAGGGAAGGTCAGCCCCAGCATTTT
cdr3_aa: CASSFLFREGQPQHF

j_call: TRBJ2-7
d_call: TRBD2
clone_size: once
v_call: TRBV7-3
cdr3_nt: TGTGCCAGCAGCATACTAGCGGGGGGCGCCTACGAGCAGTACTTC
cdr3_aa: CASSILAGGAYEQYF

j_call: TRBJ2-2
d_call: NA
clone_size: NA
v_call: TRBV14
cdr3_nt: TGTGCCAGCAGCCAAGAGAGGGTCGACACCGGGGAGCTGTTTTTT
cdr3_aa: CASSQERVDTGELFF

j_call: TRBJ1-1
d_call: TRBD1
clone_size: NA
v_call: TRBV29-1
cdr3_nt: TGCAGCGTGACAGGGGGCAGGGGAACTGAAGCTTTCTTT
cdr3_aa: CSVTGGRGTEAFF

j_call: TRBJ1-2
d_call: TRBD1
clone_size: once
v_call: TRBV14
cdr3_nt: TGTGCCAGCAGCCGGGACAGGGGCTTCGGGAACTATGGCTACACCTTC
cdr3_aa: CASSRDRGFGNYGYTF

j_call: TRBJ2-3
d_call: NA
clone_size: NA
v_call: TRBV11-2
cdr3_nt: TGTGCCAGCAGCAAACAGGGCGCCGGCGGCACAGATACGCAGTATTTT
cdr3_aa: CASSKQGAGGTDTQYF

j_call: TRBJ2-7
d_call: NA
clone_size: once
v_call: TRBV27
cdr3_nt: TGTGCCAGCAGTTGGGGACTCGCCGACGAGCAGTACTTC
cdr3_aa: CASSWGLADEQYF

j_call: TRBJ1-6
d_call: NA
clone_size: NA
v_call: TRBV5-1
cdr3_nt: TGCGCCAGCAGCTTGATGGAGGGGGCACCCCTCCACTTT
cdr3_aa: CASSLMEGAPLHF

j_call: TRBJ2-1
d_call: TRBD1
clone_size: once
v_call: TRBV20-1
cdr3_nt: TGCAGTGCTAGAGTCCCGCAGGGGGACCCCAATGAGCAGTTCTTC
cdr3_aa: CSARVPQGDPNEQFF

j_call: TRBJ2-2
d_call: TRBD2
clone_size: NA
v_call: TRBV29-1
cdr3_nt: TGCAGCGTTGAATTGGGACTAGCGGGCGCCGGGGAGCTGTTTTTT
cdr3_aa: CSVELGLAGAGELFF

j_call: TRBJ2-5
d_call: TRBD2
clone_size: NA
v_call: TRBV4-1
cdr3_nt: TGCGCCAGCAGCCAAGCATTAGCGGGGGGCTGGGAGACCCAGTACTTC
cdr3_aa: CASSQALAGGWETQYF

j_call: TRBJ2-3
d_call: NA
clone_size: NA
v_call: TRBV9
cdr3_nt: TGTGCCAGCAGCGTCCTGGACAGAGGGCACACAACAGATACGCAGTATTTT
cdr3_aa: CASSVLDRGHTTDTQYF

j_call: TRBJ1-5
d_call: NA
clone_size: once
v_call: TRBV4-1
cdr3_nt: TGCGCCAGCAGCCTACCAGCCCATCAGCCCCAGCATTTT
cdr3_aa: CASSLPAHQPQHF